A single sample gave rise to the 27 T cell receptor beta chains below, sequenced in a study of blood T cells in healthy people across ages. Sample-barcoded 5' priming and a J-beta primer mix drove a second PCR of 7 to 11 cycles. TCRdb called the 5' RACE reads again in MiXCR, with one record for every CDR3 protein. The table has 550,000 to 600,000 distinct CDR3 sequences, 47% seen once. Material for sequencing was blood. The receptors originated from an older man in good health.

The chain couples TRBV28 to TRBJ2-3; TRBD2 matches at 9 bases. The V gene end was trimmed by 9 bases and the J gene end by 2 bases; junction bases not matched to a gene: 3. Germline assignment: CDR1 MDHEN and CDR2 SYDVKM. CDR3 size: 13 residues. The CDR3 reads CASGGGDTDTQYF. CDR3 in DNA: TGTGCCAGTGGCGGGGGGGACACAGATACGCAGTATTTT.

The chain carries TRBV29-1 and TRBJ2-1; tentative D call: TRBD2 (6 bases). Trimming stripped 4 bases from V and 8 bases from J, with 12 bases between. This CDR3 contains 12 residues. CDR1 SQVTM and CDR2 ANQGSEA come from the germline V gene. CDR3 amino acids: CSVASSADEQFF. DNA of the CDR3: TGCAGCGTTGCGTCTAGCGCCGATGAGCAGTTCTTC.

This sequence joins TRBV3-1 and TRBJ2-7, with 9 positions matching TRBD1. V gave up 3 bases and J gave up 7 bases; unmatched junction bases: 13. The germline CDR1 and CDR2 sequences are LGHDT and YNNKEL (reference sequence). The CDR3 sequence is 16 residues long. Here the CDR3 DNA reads TGTGCCAGCAGCCACCAGCGGGACAGGGTAAGCATGGAGCAGTACTTC. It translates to CASSHQRDRVSMEQYF.

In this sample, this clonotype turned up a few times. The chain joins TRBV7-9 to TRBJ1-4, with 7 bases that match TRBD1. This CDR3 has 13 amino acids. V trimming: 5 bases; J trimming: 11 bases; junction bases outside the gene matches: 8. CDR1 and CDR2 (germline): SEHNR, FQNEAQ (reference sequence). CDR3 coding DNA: TGTGCCAGCAGCGTCAACGACAGGGTGAAACTGTTTTTT. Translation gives CASSVNDRVKLFF.

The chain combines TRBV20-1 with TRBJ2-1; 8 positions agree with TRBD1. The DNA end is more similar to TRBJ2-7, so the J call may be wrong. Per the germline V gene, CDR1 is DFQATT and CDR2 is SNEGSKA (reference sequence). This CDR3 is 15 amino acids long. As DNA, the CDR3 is TGCAGTGCTAGGGTCGGGACAGGAGATTACAATGAGCAGTACTTC. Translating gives CSARVGTGDYNEQYF.

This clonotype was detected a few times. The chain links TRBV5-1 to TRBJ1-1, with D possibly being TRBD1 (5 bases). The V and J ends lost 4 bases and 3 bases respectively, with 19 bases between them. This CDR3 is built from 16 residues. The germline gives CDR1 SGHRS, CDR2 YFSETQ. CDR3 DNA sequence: TGCGCCAGCAGCCCGGCCTTGGGAAAAGGGGACACTGAAGCTTTCTTT. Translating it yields CASSPALGKGDTEAFF.

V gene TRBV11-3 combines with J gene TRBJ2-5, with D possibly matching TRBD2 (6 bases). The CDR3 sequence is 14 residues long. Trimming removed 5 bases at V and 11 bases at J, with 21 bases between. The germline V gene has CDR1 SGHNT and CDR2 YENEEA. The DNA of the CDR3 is TGTGCCAGCAGCCCATCGGGGCTAGCGAATGAGCAGTACTTC. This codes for CASSPSGLANEQYF. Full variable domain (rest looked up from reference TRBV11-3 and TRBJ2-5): EAGVVQSPRYKIIEKKQPVAFWCNPISGHNTLYWYLQNLGQGPELLIRYENEEAVDDSQLPKDRFSAERLKGVDSTLKIQPAELGDSAVYLCASSPSGLANEQYFGPGTRLLVL.

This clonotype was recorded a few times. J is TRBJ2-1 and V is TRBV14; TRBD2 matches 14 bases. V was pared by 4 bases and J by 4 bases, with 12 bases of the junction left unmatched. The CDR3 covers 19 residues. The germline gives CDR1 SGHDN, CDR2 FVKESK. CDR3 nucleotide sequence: TGTGCCAGCAGCCGGAACAGGAGACTAGCGGGAGGGCTATACAATGAGCAGTTCTTC. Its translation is CASSRNRRLAGGLYNEQFF.

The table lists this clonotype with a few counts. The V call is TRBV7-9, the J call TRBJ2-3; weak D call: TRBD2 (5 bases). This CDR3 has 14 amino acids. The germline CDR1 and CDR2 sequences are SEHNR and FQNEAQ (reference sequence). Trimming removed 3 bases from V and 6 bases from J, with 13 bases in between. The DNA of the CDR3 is TGTGCCAGCAGCTTCAGAGCGGACCGGGATACGCAGTATTTT. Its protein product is CASSFRADRDTQYF.

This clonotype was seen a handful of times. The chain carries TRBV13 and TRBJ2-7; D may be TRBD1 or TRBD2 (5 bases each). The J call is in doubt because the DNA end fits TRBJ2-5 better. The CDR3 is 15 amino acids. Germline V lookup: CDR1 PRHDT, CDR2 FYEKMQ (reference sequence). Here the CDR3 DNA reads TGTGCCAGCAGCCTTAGGGGACGGTCGGCGGAGACCCAGTACTTC. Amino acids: CASSLRGRSAETQYF.

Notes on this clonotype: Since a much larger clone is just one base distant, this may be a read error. CDR3 protein: CASRSSLSSYNEQYF. The CDR3 DNA sequence: TGTGCCAGCAGGTCATCTCTGAGCTCCTACAATGAGCAGTACTTC. The J gene is TRBJ2-1, the V gene TRBV6-5; D gene ambiguous. The DNA end lines up better with TRBJ2-7; the J call may be wrong. The CDR3 runs 15 residues. Germline V lookup: CDR1 MNHEY, CDR2 SVGAGI.

Written as DNA, the CDR3 is TGTGCCAGCCAGACTAGCGGATACGAGCAGTACTTC. This encodes CASQTSGYEQYF. The chain combines TRBV6-1 with TRBJ2-7, with 9 bases identical to TRBD2. V lost 8 bases, J lost 4 bases, and 3 bases stayed unmatched. CDR1 and CDR2 (germline): MNHNS, SASEGT. This CDR3 has 12 amino acids.

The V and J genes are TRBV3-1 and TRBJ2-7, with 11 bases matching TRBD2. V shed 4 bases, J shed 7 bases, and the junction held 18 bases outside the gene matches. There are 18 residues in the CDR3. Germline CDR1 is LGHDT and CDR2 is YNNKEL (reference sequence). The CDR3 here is CASSRLAGTAGSYNEQYF. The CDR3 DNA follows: TGTGCCAGCAGCCGACTAGCGGGAACCGCAGGGTCCTACAATGAGCAGTACTTC.

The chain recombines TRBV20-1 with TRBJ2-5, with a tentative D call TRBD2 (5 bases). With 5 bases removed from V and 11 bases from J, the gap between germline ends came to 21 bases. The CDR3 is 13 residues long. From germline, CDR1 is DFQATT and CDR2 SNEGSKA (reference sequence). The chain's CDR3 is CSADPSLRGGQYF. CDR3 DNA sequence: TGCAGTGCTGACCCTTCCCTCAGAGGCGGGCAGTACTTC.

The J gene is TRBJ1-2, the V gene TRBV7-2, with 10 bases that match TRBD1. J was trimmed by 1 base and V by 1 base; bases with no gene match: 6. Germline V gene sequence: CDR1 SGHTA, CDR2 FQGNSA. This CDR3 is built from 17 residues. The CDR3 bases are TGTGCCAGCAGCTTAGTGACAGGGGGCTTGGATAACTATGGCTACACCTTC. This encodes CASSLVTGGLDNYGYTF.

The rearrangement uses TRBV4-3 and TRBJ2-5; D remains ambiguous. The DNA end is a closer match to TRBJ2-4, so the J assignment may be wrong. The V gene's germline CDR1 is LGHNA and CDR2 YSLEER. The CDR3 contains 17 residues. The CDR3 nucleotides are TGCGCCAGCAGCCAATACCCGGACGGTGCGGACCGAAACATTCAGTACTTC. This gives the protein CASSQYPDGADRNIQYF.

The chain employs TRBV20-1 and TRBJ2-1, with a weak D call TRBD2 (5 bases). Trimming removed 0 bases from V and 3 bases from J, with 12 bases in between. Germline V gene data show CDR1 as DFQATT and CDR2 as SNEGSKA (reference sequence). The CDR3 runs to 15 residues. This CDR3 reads CSARDLRAHYNEQFF. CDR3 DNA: TGCAGTGCTAGAGATTTGCGGGCTCACTACAATGAGCAGTTCTTC.

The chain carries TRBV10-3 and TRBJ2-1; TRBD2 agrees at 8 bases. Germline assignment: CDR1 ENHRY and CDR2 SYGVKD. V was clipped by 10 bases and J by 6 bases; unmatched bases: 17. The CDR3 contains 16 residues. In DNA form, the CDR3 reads TGTGCCAGCCTCTCCTCCTTAGCGGGGACGGGCAATGAGCAGTTCTTC. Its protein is CASLSSLAGTGNEQFF.

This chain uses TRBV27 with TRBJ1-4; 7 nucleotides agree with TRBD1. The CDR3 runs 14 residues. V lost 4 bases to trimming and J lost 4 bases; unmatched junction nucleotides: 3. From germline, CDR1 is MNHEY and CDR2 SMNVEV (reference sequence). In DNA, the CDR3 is TGTGCCAGCAGTTACAGGGGTCTTAATGAAAAACTGTTTTTT. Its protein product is CASSYRGLNEKLFF.

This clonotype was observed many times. CDR3 sequence reads: CATGTERDTQYF. The CDR3 nucleotides are TGTGCCACCGGGACAGAGCGAGATACGCAGTATTTT. The V and J genes are TRBV10-3 and TRBJ2-3; the match to TRBD1 covers 7 bases. V trimming: 10 bases; J trimming: 5 bases; junction bases outside the gene matches: 6. Germline lookup yields CDR1 ENHRY and CDR2 SYGVKD. The CDR3 is 12 residues long.

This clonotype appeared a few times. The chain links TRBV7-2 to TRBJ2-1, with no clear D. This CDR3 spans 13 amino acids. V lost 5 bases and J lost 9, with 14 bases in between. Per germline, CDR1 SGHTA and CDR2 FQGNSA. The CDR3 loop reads CASSPRAAVEQFF. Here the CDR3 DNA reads TGTGCCAGCAGCCCTCGGGCCGCCGTTGAGCAGTTCTTC.

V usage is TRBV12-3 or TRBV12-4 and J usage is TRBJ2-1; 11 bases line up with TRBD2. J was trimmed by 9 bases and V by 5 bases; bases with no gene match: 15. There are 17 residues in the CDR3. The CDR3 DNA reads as TGTGCCAGCAGTCCCGTCATAGCGGGAGGGCCCTCGGGTGAGCAGTTCTTC. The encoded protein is CASSPVIAGGPSGEQFF.

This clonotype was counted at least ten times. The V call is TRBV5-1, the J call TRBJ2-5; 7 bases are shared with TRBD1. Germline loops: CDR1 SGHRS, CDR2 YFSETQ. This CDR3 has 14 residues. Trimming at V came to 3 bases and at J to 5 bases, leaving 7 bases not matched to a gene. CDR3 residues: CASSSTGIGETQYF. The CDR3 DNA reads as TGCGCCAGCAGCTCGACAGGGATCGGTGAGACCCAGTACTTC.

The DNA of the CDR3 is TGTGCCAGCGGGGGCGGGAGGGCCAAAAACATTCAGTACTTC. It translates to CASGGGRAKNIQYF. V and J are TRBV28 and TRBJ2-4, with TRBD2 matching over 8 bases. The trim removed 8 bases at V and 1 base at J, leaving 4 bases unmatched. This CDR3 has 14 amino acids. The germline gives CDR1 MDHEN, CDR2 SYDVKM.

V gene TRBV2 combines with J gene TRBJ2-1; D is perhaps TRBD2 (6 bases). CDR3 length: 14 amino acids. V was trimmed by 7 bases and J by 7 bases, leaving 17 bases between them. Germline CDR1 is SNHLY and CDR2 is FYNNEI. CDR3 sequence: CASKESSVKNEQFF. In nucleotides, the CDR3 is TGTGCCAGCAAGGAGTCTAGCGTAAAGAATGAGCAGTTCTTC.

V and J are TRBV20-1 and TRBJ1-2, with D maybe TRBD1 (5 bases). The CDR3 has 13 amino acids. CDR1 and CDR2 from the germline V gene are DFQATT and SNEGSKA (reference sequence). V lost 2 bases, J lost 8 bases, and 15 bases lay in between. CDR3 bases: TGCAGTGCTAGAACCAGGGTGGGGAGCGGCTACACCTTC. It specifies CSARTRVGSGYTF.

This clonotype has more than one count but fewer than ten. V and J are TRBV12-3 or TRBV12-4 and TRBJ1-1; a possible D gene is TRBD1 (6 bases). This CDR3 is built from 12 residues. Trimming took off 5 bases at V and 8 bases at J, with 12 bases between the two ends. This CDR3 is CASSQDSGEAFF. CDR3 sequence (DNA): TGTGCCAGCAGTCAGGACAGTGGGGAAGCTTTCTTT.